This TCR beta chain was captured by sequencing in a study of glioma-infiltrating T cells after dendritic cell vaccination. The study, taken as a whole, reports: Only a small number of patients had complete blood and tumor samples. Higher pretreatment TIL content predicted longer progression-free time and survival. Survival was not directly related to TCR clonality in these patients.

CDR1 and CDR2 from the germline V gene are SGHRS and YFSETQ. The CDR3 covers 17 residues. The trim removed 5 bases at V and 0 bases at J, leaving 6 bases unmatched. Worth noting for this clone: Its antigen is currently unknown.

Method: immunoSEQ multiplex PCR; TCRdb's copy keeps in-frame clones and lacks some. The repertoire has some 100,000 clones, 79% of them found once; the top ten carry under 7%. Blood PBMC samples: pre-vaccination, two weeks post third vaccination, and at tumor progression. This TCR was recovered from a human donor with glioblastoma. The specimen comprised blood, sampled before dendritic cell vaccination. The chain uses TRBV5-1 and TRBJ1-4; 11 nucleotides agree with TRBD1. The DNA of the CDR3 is TGCGCCAGCAGACGGACAGGGGGCGTTTCAACTAATGAAAAACTGTTTTTT. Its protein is CASRRTGGVSTNEKLFF.